The rows below give T cell receptor beta chains drawn from one sample of a study of T-cell reconstitution after alpha-beta-depleted transplantation in children. TCRdb re-called the PCR reads through MiXCR, storing one row per CDR3 protein. The table includes about 610,000 distinct CDR3 sequences, roughly a quarter detected once. Material: PBMCs, obtained before TCRalphabeta/CD19-depleted stem cell transplant. The receptor set was obtained from a boy younger than two with Wiskott-Aldrich syndrome, due to receive a stem cell transplant. CDR3s include the opening cysteine and the closing phenylalanine or tryptophan. Fields, in order: V gene, clone size, D gene, J gene, CDR3 DNA, CDR3 protein. A D gene is named only where the DNA matches it firmly. Not every row has a clone size; where given, it reads once, few, many or a size class.

V: TRBV28
size: .
D: .
J: TRBJ1-5
DNA: TGTGCCAGCAGCAGTCCGGGACAGCCCCAGCATTTT
CDR3: CASSSPGQPQHF

V: TRBV7-2
size: once
D: .
J: TRBJ1-2
DNA: TGTGCCAGCAGCAGGCCTGGGGGGCAGAACTATGGCTACACCTTC
CDR3: CASSRPGGQNYGYTF

V: TRBV20-1
size: once
D: TRBD2
J: TRBJ2-1
DNA: TGCAGTGCTAGAGATCCCGGGACTAGCGGATCCAATGAGCAGTTCTTC
CDR3: CSARDPGTSGSNEQFF

V: TRBV2
size: .
D: .
J: TRBJ2-7
DNA: TGTGCCAGCAGTGAAGCGCTTAATTTAGCGAGTGAGCAGTACTTC
CDR3: CASSEALNLASEQYF

V: TRBV27
size: .
D: .
J: TRBJ2-3
DNA: TGTGCCAGCAGTAGAATACAAGGGCTCGGCACAGATACGCAGTATTTT
CDR3: CASSRIQGLGTDTQYF

V: TRBV5-1
size: .
D: .
J: TRBJ2-1
DNA: TGCGCCAGCAGCTTGATGACGAGCTCCTACAATGAGCAGTTCTTC
CDR3: CASSLMTSSYNEQFF

V: TRBV9
size: few
D: .
J: TRBJ2-2
DNA: TGTGCCAGCAGCGTTAGTCAAACGAACACCGGGGAGCTGTTTTTT
CDR3: CASSVSQTNTGELFF

V: TRBV24-1
size: .
D: .
J: TRBJ2-5
DNA: TGTGCCACCAGTGACCCGACATATCCCGGGACCCAGTACTTC
CDR3: CATSDPTYPGTQYF

V: TRBV24-1
size: few
D: TRBD1
J: TRBJ2-1
DNA: TGTGCCACCAGGGGACAGGGAAGTGAGCAGTTCTTC
CDR3: CATRGQGSEQFF

V: TRBV24-1
size: .
D: .
J: TRBJ2-5
DNA: TGTGCCACCAGCCTCGGGACTCTCCAAGAGACCCAGTACTTC
CDR3: CATSLGTLQETQYF

V: TRBV10-3
size: .
D: .
J: TRBJ2-1
DNA: TGTGCCATCAGTGAGGCTTCCCAGTACAATGAGCAGTTCTTC
CDR3: CAISEASQYNEQFF

V: TRBV6-5
size: .
D: .
J: TRBJ1-1
DNA: TGTGCCAGCAGTTCGGGGCACACTGAAGCTTTCTTT
CDR3: CASSSGHTEAFF

V: TRBV12-3/TRBV12-4
size: .
D: TRBD2
J: TRBJ2-3
DNA: TGTGCCAGCGCCCTGACAGCGGGAGGAATGGGAGATACGCAGTATTTT
CDR3: CASALTAGGMGDTQYF

V: TRBV12-3/TRBV12-4
size: .
D: .
J: TRBJ2-3
DNA: TGTGCCAGCAGTCAGGACTCCAGCGGGACAGATACGCAGTATTTT
CDR3: CASSQDSSGTDTQYF

V: TRBV28
size: .
D: .
J: TRBJ2-1
DNA: TGTGCCAGCAGTGTGCTGTCTGTAGGAAACAATGAGCAGTTCTTC
CDR3: CASSVLSVGNNEQFF

V: TRBV2
size: few
D: .
J: TRBJ1-5
DNA: TGTGCCAGCAGTGAAGCGCTTTGGGGGGGTCAGCCCCAGCATTTT
CDR3: CASSEALWGGQPQHF

V: TRBV24-1
size: few
D: TRBD2
J: TRBJ2-3
DNA: TGTGCCACCAGTCTGACTAGCGGGTCTAATTTCGGGGATACGCAGTATTTT
CDR3: CATSLTSGSNFGDTQYF

V: TRBV28
size: few
D: .
J: TRBJ2-1
DNA: TGTGCCAGCACTTCAGGTTCGGCTGAGCAGTTCTTC
CDR3: CASTSGSAEQFF

V: TRBV6-6
size: few
D: .
J: TRBJ2-7
DNA: TGTGCCAGCAGTTCAAGCCTAACGCACGAGCAGTACTTC
CDR3: CASSSSLTHEQYF

V: TRBV5-1
size: .
D: .
J: TRBJ2-2
DNA: TGCGCCAGCAGCTTGGCCCAGGGACCGGGGAACACCGGGGAGCTGTTTTTT
CDR3: CASSLAQGPGNTGELFF

V: TRBV5-1
size: .
D: TRBD2
J: TRBJ2-1
DNA: TGCGCCAGCAGCAGATCTACTAGCGGGAGAGGCAATGAGCAGTTCTTC
CDR3: CASSRSTSGRGNEQFF

V: TRBV11-2
size: few
D: .
J: TRBJ1-2
DNA: TGTGCCAGCAGCTTAGAAGGACGTGATTATGGCTACACCTTC
CDR3: CASSLEGRDYGYTF

V: TRBV7-6
size: few
D: .
J: TRBJ2-3
DNA: TGTGCCAGCAGCCCCTCGGGACTCACAGATACGCAGTATTTT
CDR3: CASSPSGLTDTQYF

V: TRBV15
size: few
D: .
J: TRBJ2-7
DNA: TGTGCCACCAGCAGAGTCCTAGCAGGGTCGGGCGAGCAGTACTTC
CDR3: CATSRVLAGSGEQYF

V: TRBV7-9
size: few
D: TRBD1
J: TRBJ1-2
DNA: TGTGCCAGCAGCACGACAGGGAATGGCTACACCTTC
CDR3: CASSTTGNGYTF

V: TRBV29-1
size: .
D: .
J: TRBJ1-1
DNA: TGCAGCGTTGGTAGGGCGGGCTCTGAAGCTTTCTTT
CDR3: CSVGRAGSEAFF

V: TRBV5-4
size: few
D: .
J: TRBJ1-1
DNA: TGTGCCAGCAGCTTGCTACAGGGTAACGCTGAAGCTTTCTTT
CDR3: CASSLLQGNAEAFF

V: TRBV24-1
size: few
D: TRBD1
J: TRBJ2-3
DNA: TGTGCCACCAGTGACCCCGGGACAGGCCTTTCCACAGATACGCAGTATTTT
CDR3: CATSDPGTGLSTDTQYF

V: TRBV7-9
size: few
D: TRBD1
J: TRBJ1-4
DNA: TGTGCCAGCAGCTCCACAGGGGGAGTAATGGAAAAACTGTTTTTT
CDR3: CASSSTGGVMEKLFF

V: TRBV20-1
size: few
D: TRBD2
J: TRBJ2-1
DNA: TGCAGTGCTAGAGGGGGACTAGCCTCAAACAATGAGCAGTTCTTC
CDR3: CSARGGLASNNEQFF

V: TRBV4-2
size: few
D: .
J: TRBJ2-3
DNA: TGTGCCAGCAGCCAAGATGGTGCTAGCACAGATACGCAGTATTTT
CDR3: CASSQDGASTDTQYF

V: TRBV25-1
size: .
D: TRBD2
J: TRBJ2-3
DNA: TGTGCCAGCAGGGGGAGCGGGAGGGCCACAGATACGCAGTATTTT
CDR3: CASRGSGRATDTQYF

V: TRBV7-9
size: .
D: .
J: TRBJ1-1
DNA: TGTGCCAGCAGCCCCAGCCCGGGGCTTAACACTGAAGCTTTCTTT
CDR3: CASSPSPGLNTEAFF

V: TRBV18
size: few
D: TRBD1
J: TRBJ1-6
DNA: TGTGCCAGCTCGTACGGACAGGGGGCCTCTTCACCCCTCCACTTT
CDR3: CASSYGQGASSPLHF

V: TRBV6-5
size: few
D: TRBD1
J: TRBJ1-1
DNA: TGTGCCAGCAGTTTCATTGCCGGGACAGGGGGCACTGAAGCTTTCTTT
CDR3: CASSFIAGTGGTEAFF

V: TRBV5-1
size: few
D: .
J: TRBJ2-3
DNA: TGCGCCAGCAGCTCCATCAGGACAGATACGCAGTATTTT
CDR3: CASSSIRTDTQYF

V: TRBV9
size: many
D: TRBD2
J: TRBJ2-1
DNA: TGTGCCAGCAGCGCCGGACTAGCGGGAGACAATGAGCAGTTCTTC
CDR3: CASSAGLAGDNEQFF

V: TRBV2
size: once
D: TRBD1
J: TRBJ1-6
DNA: TGTGCCAGCAGCCGGGACAGAGAATATTCACCCCTCCACTTT
CDR3: CASSRDREYSPLHF

V: TRBV9
size: .
D: TRBD2
J: TRBJ2-2
DNA: TGTGCCAGCAGCGTAGCTAGCGGAGTAGTCCGGGAGCTGTTTTTT
CDR3: CASSVASGVVRELFF